These 27 T cell receptor beta chains share one sample of origin, sequenced in a study of T cells expressing NK-cell markers. TCRdb reanalyzed the 5' RACE reads and collapses them to one entry per CDR3 protein, without DNA. The sample includes about 550,000 distinct CDR3 sequences. The sequencing input was blood T cells: a sorted CD56 or NKG2C T cell subset, CD4+ or CD8+ T cells, or bulk PBMC T cells (not recorded which). All receptors derive from a man aged 18 to 35 in good health.

The V and J genes are TRBV10-3 and TRBJ2-7; TCRdb's D call of TRBD1 is untestable without DNA. CDR1 and CDR2 from the germline V gene are ENHRY and SYGVKD. There are 14 residues in the CDR3. The CDR3 sequence is CAISDVAGSYEQYF.

The rearrangement joins TRBV7-3 to TRBJ2-3. From germline, CDR1 is SGHTA and CDR2 FQGTGA. The CDR3 is 13 residues long. This CDR3 reads CASSFTAWDTQYF.

CDR3 residues: CASSDLAGVNNEQFF. The genes are TRBV6-1 and TRBJ2-1; TCRdb selects TRBD2, and the lack of DNA leaves this call unchecked. The germline gives CDR1 MNHNS, CDR2 SASEGT. CDR3 length: 15 residues.

The chain couples TRBV19 to TRBJ2-1; TCRdb picks TRBD2, but there is no DNA to check that call. The V gene's germline CDR1 is LNHDA and CDR2 SQIVND (reference sequence). The CDR3 runs 15 residues. CDR3 protein: CASSIQTRAYNEQFF.

This sequence joins TRBV12-3 or TRBV12-4 and TRBJ2-6; TCRdb designates TRBD1, a call that cannot be tested without DNA. The CDR3 has 19 residues. The CDR3 protein is CASSLFGPGALSGANVLTF.

The rearrangement joins TRBV29-1 to TRBJ2-3; TCRdb gives TRBD1 as the D gene, but with no DNA this cannot be confirmed. Germline CDR1 and CDR2: SQVTM and ANQGSEA. The CDR3 has 15 amino acids. CDR3 in amino acids: CSVDRGDRVADTQYF.

V usage is TRBV11-2 and J usage is TRBJ1-6; checking the TCRdb D call of TRBD1 is not possible without DNA. The CDR3 totals 14 residues. CDR1 is SGHAT, CDR2 FQNNGV, per germline. The CDR3 protein is CASSLAGGKSPLHF.

The chain uses TRBV4-1 and TRBJ2-3; TCRdb's D call, TRBD2, is unchecked because there is no DNA. The CDR3 contains 15 residues. Germline CDR1 and CDR2: MGHRA and YSYEKL. The CDR3 region is CASSLGLAGLDTQYF.

The genes are TRBV20-1 and TRBJ1-2; the TCRdb D gene call, TRBD1, has no DNA to confirm it. The germline CDR1 and CDR2 sequences are DFQATT and SNEGSKA (reference sequence). The CDR3 runs 13 residues. The CDR3 loop reads CSAMPRGYYGYTF.

The V gene is TRBV7-7, the J gene TRBJ2-1; TCRdb names TRBD1, which stays unverified in the absence of DNA. Germline values: CDR1 SSHAT, CDR2 FNYEAQ (reference sequence). The CDR3 covers 15 residues. CDR3 amino acids: CASSPLSGTYNEQFF.

The chain joins TRBV20-1 to TRBJ2-1; TCRdb indicates TRBD1, and absent DNA this call remains unverified. CDR3 length equals 13 residues. Germline lookup yields CDR1 DFQATT and CDR2 SNEGSKA (reference sequence). CDR3 amino acids: CGLGGQVNNEQFF.

The chain carries TRBV12-3 or TRBV12-4 and TRBJ1-1; checking the TCRdb D call of TRBD1 is not possible without DNA. CDR3 length: 14 amino acids. CDR3: CASSFFPGNTEAFF.

The gene calls are TRBV9 and TRBJ2-2. This CDR3 contains 15 residues. Per germline, CDR1 SGDLS and CDR2 YYNGEE. Here the CDR3 reads CASSVSTGYTGELFF.

This chain uses TRBV5-1 with TRBJ1-5; TCRdb selects TRBD1, and the lack of DNA leaves this call unchecked. Germline CDR1 and CDR2: SGHRS and YFSETQ. The CDR3 covers 19 residues. CDR3 region: CASSLDLNSQGAANQPQHF.

The V call is TRBV20-1, the J call TRBJ2-3; TCRdb returns TRBD2, unconfirmable since there is no DNA. The CDR3 contains 16 residues. The germline CDR1 and CDR2 sequences are DFQATT and SNEGSKA (reference sequence). This chain's CDR3 is CSARALADQLTDTQYF.

The rearrangement links TRBV7-2 to TRBJ2-1. Germline CDR1 reads SGHTA; CDR2 reads FQGNSA. There are 13 residues in the CDR3. The CDR3 loop is CASSLERFGEQFF.

The chain uses TRBV29-1 and TRBJ1-6; checking the TCRdb D call of TRBD1 is not possible without DNA. The CDR3 extends over 13 amino acids. CDR1 is SQVTM, CDR2 ANQGSEA, per germline. The CDR3 reads CSVGTGVNSPLHF.

The chain couples TRBV3-1 to TRBJ2-2; without DNA, the TCRdb call of TRBD2 cannot be checked. The germline gives CDR1 LGHDT, CDR2 YNNKEL (reference sequence). This CDR3 spans 15 amino acids. The CDR3 here is CASSQASGGEGELFF.

The chain carries TRBV4-3 and TRBJ2-1; without DNA, the TCRdb call of TRBD2 cannot be checked. The CDR3 is made up of 16 amino acids. Per the germline V gene, CDR1 is LGHNA and CDR2 is YSLEER. This CDR3 is CASSQGTGTSGDLRFF.

The genes are TRBV5-1 and TRBJ2-7. Germline CDR1 is SGHRS and CDR2 is YFSETQ. The CDR3 is 13 residues long. The CDR3 sequence: CASRRTDPYEQYF.

This rearrangement joins TRBV19 to TRBJ2-2; TCRdb picks TRBD1, but there is no DNA to check that call. Germline V CDR1 and CDR2: LNHDA, SQIVND (reference sequence). CDR3 size: 14 residues. CDR3 in amino acids: CASSTDRDTGELFF.

V usage is TRBV20-1 and J usage is TRBJ2-3; TCRdb picks TRBD2, but there is no DNA to check that call. Germline CDR1 DFQATT, CDR2 SNEGSKA (reference sequence). The CDR3 is made up of 16 amino acids. CDR3 region: CSASTPGPPSTDTQYF.

The rearrangement joins TRBV7-9 to TRBJ2-5; the D call of TRBD2 rests on TCRdb alone, since no DNA is present to check it. This CDR3 is 16 amino acids long. The germline CDR1 and CDR2 sequences are SEHNR and FQNEAQ (reference sequence). Here the CDR3 reads CASSQDAGLVVETQYF.

The chain recombines TRBV15 with TRBJ2-1; lacking DNA, the TRBD2 call made by TCRdb goes unchecked. Germline assignment: CDR1 LNHNV and CDR2 YYDKDF (reference sequence). The CDR3 is 12 residues long. CDR3 protein: CATSSGPSTQFF.

This sequence joins TRBV7-9 and TRBJ2-2; the TRBD1 assignment by TCRdb is unverifiable without DNA. CDR1 and CDR2 (germline): SEHNR, FQNEAQ (reference sequence). The length of the CDR3 is 17 residues. CDR3 in amino acids: CASSLYGVGPHTGELFF.

The rearrangement links TRBV10-3 to TRBJ2-1; TCRdb outputs TRBD1, but without DNA this stays unchecked. Looked up from germline, CDR1 is ENHRY and CDR2 is SYGVKD. The CDR3 spans 15 residues. The CDR3 region is CAISDTGGSYNEQFF.

The chain's CDR3 is CASSLRVSGTSGSSYNEQFF. V is TRBV12-3 or TRBV12-4 and J is TRBJ2-1; TCRdb proposes TRBD2, but this gene call is untestable without DNA. CDR3 length: 20 amino acids.